The 23 T cell receptor beta chains listed next were all sequenced from one sample in a study of CD8 T cells in Susac syndrome (dated by TCRdb to between 2017 and 2020). The library was obtained by the immunoSEQ multiplex PCR assay. RNA was extracted using the RNeasy kit, and roughly 0.5 to 1 ug of the RNA was reverse transcribed with random hexamers. Using fastp trimming at Q25 and MiXCR clonotype assembly, TCRdb reanalyzed the public sequencing data and kept in-frame beta chains. Rows are combined by CDR3 protein, so each entry shows the most common genes and DNA. The sample yields some 120,000 distinct CDR3 sequences; approximately 93% were counted once. The top ten clonotypes cover roughly 0.3% of the sample. Material for sequencing was CD8+ T cells from PBMCs. Receptors originate from a human donor with multiple sclerosis.

V usage is TRBV30 and J usage is TRBJ1-2, with 8 bases aligning to TRBD1. J was trimmed by 7 bases and V by 3 bases; bases with no gene match: 10. Germline V CDR1 and CDR2: GTSNPN, SVGIG (reference sequence). This CDR3 is 14 amino acids long. The CDR3 bases are TGTGCCTGGAGATCCCGGACAGGGAGGCCTGGCTACACCTTC. Translation: CAWRSRTGRPGYTF.

In this sample, this clonotype turned up once. The V and J genes are TRBV19 and TRBJ1-5; D uncertain. Between the trimmed V and J ends, which lost 3 bases and 2 bases, there was a span of 11 bases. Germline lookup yields CDR1 LNHDA and CDR2 SQIVND (reference sequence). The CDR3 covers 15 residues. The CDR3 bases are TGTGCCAGTAGTATTGGGCAGTCCGGCAATCAGCCCCAGCATTTT. This gives the protein CASSIGQSGNQPQHF.

This clonotype was detected once. The rearrangement links TRBV4-2 to TRBJ2-1; 8 bases are a match to TRBD2. Losses at the gene ends were 1 base for V and 4 bases for J; bases not matched to a gene: 12. This CDR3 is 18 amino acids long. Looked up from germline, CDR1 is LGHNA and CDR2 is YNFKEQ. For the CDR3, the DNA is TGTGCCAGCAGCCAAGTTTCTGAGACTAGCGTGCGATACAATGAGCAGTTCTTC. Its translation is CASSQVSETSVRYNEQFF.

The CDR3, as DNA: TGTGCCAGCAGCTTAAGGAGGGCCCCCCAAGAGACCCAGTACTTC. This translates into CASSLRRAPQETQYF. The V call is TRBV11-2, the J call TRBJ2-5; maybe TRBD2 (6 bases). V dropped 2 bases and J dropped 1 base, with 11 bases sitting between them. The CDR3 consists of 15 residues. The germline CDR1 and CDR2 sequences are SGHAT and FQNNGV.

The chain couples TRBV13 to TRBJ1-1, with no clear D. V gave up 6 bases and J gave up 0 bases, with 5 bases separating them. The CDR3 contains 12 residues. Germline CDR1 reads PRHDT; CDR2 reads FYEKMQ (reference sequence). CDR3 nucleotide sequence: TGTGCCAGCAGTCCGATGAACACTGAAGCTTTCTTT. It specifies CASSPMNTEAFF.

The sample holds one count of this clonotype. The chain has TRBV9 and TRBJ1-1; D not certain. The germline V and J ends were trimmed by 0 bases and 4 bases, with 13 bases remaining between them. CDR1 is SGDLS and CDR2 is YYNGEE in the germline V gene. The CDR3 length is 15 residues. CDR3 in amino acids: CASSVGIKEGTEAFF. In nucleotides, the CDR3 is TGTGCCAGCAGCGTAGGGATCAAGGAGGGCACTGAAGCTTTCTTT.

The gene calls are TRBV29-1 and TRBJ2-1, with 7 positions matching TRBD1. Germline values: CDR1 SQVTM, CDR2 ANQGSEA. V dropped 6 bases and J dropped 5; count of bases not matched to a gene: 10. The CDR3 covers 14 residues. The DNA for the CDR3 is TGCAGCGTGGAGACAGGGATAACCAACAATGAGCAGTTCTTC. Translation: CSVETGITNNEQFF.

The chain joins TRBV3-1 to TRBJ1-1; D may be TRBD1 (5 bases). The CDR3 is 15 amino acids. Germline-derived CDR1 and CDR2 are LGHDT and YNNKEL (reference sequence). Between the trimmed V and J ends, which lost 0 bases and 1 base, there was a span of 9 bases. CDR3 residues: CASSQEGLRNTEAFF. CDR3 sequence (DNA): TGTGCCAGCAGCCAAGAGGGGCTTCGGAACACTGAAGCTTTCTTT.

The V and J genes are TRBV5-1 and TRBJ2-5; possibly TRBD2 for D (6 bases). Germline CDR1 reads SGHRS; CDR2 reads YFSETQ. Trimming took 4 bases from V and 0 from J, leaving 22 bases between them. This CDR3 contains 18 residues. The CDR3 spells CASSPEGQGKVHQETQYF. DNA of the CDR3: TGCGCCAGCAGCCCGGAGGGGCAGGGTAAGGTCCACCAAGAGACCCAGTACTTC.

The chain links TRBV2 to TRBJ2-1, with a possible D match to TRBD1 (7 bases). The CDR3 loop spans 16 amino acids. Deletions cut 8 bases from V and 1 base from J, with 18 bases between. CDR1 SNHLY and CDR2 FYNNEI come from the germline V gene. DNA for the CDR3: TGTGCCAGCCGGGACAGTGGAGGGAGGTCCTACAATGAGCAGTTCTTC. Its translation: CASRDSGGRSYNEQFF.

The chain has TRBV7-8 and TRBJ1-5; D is possibly TRBD1 (6 bases). In germline, CDR1 is SGHVS, CDR2 FQNEAQ. The CDR3 is made up of 16 amino acids. V was shortened by 5 bases and J by 1 base, with 15 bases between the two germline ends. The CDR3 loop reads CASSTTGTKSNQPQHF. For the CDR3, the DNA is TGTGCCAGCAGCACAACCGGGACAAAGAGCAATCAGCCCCAGCATTTT.

J is TRBJ2-1 and V is TRBV3-1; D possibly corresponds to TRBD2 (6 bases). The V gene's germline CDR1 is LGHDT and CDR2 YNNKEL (reference sequence). This CDR3 region has 15 residues. Trimming removed 4 bases at V and 5 bases at J, with 15 bases between. CDR3 region: CASSRPWDFHNEQFF. The CDR3 bases are TGTGCCAGCAGCCGCCCGTGGGACTTTCACAATGAGCAGTTCTTC.

The rearrangement uses TRBV5-8 and TRBJ2-5; tentatively, D is TRBD1 or TRBD2 (5 bases each). CDR3 length: 17 residues. V lost 3 bases and J 7 bases, leaving 25 bases between the germline ends. Germline lookup yields CDR1 SGHTS and CDR2 YDEGEE. This chain's CDR3 is CASSSEGKGLPGSTQYF. The CDR3 coding sequence is TGTGCCAGCAGCTCTGAGGGGAAGGGCCTCCCCGGTTCGACCCAGTACTTC.

The rearrangement uses TRBV20-1 and TRBJ2-1; weak D call: TRBD2 (6 bases). This CDR3 contains 16 residues. The germline V gene has CDR1 DFQATT and CDR2 SNEGSKA (reference sequence). The V gene lost 0 bases and the J gene lost 4 bases, with 16 bases spanning the gap. The CDR3 protein is CSARDRKGGLYNEQFF. CDR3 DNA: TGCAGTGCTAGAGATCGGAAGGGAGGACTATACAATGAGCAGTTCTTC.

The CDR3 DNA follows: TGTGCCAGCAGCCTAGGGACTAGCGGGACCCACAATGAGCAGTTCTTC. Encoded protein: CASSLGTSGTHNEQFF. The chain joins TRBV7-8 to TRBJ2-1; 13 nucleotides match TRBD2. Per germline, CDR1 SGHVS and CDR2 FQNEAQ. V trimming: 5 bases; J trimming: 5 bases; junction bases outside the gene matches: 6. This CDR3 is 16 amino acids long.

The gene calls are TRBV27 and TRBJ2-7; no clear D gene. This CDR3 contains 14 residues. V was pared by 0 bases and J by 2 bases, with 8 bases between. Germline V gene data show CDR1 as MNHEY and CDR2 as SMNVEV (reference sequence). The CDR3 region has the DNA TGTGCCAGCAGTTTATCGTTCAGTACCTACGAGCAGTACTTC. Protein: CASSLSFSTYEQYF.

This clonotype was seen only once. V is TRBV7-6 and J is TRBJ2-7; unclear D gene. Germline CDR1 is SGHVS and CDR2 is FNYEAQ. Trimming removed 6 bases at V and 0 bases at J, with 12 bases between. The CDR3 loop spans 14 amino acids. CDR3 sequence: CASRPQQSSYEQYF. CDR3 in DNA: TGTGCCAGCAGGCCCCAACAGAGCTCCTACGAGCAGTACTTC.

The chain links TRBV7-9 to TRBJ1-1, with a weak D call TRBD1 (5 bases). The V gene's germline CDR1 is SEHNR and CDR2 FQNEAQ (reference sequence). The ends were cut back, 8 bases at V and 0 bases at J, with 13 bases in the middle. This CDR3 contains 14 residues. CDR3 region: CASGRDTMNTEAFF. CDR3 nucleotide sequence: TGTGCCAGCGGCAGGGATACCATGAACACTGAAGCTTTCTTT.

The chain combines TRBV7-9 with TRBJ2-5, with a tentative D call TRBD2 (5 bases). The CDR3 sequence is 18 residues long. Germline CDR1 reads SEHNR; CDR2 reads FQNEAQ (reference sequence). Trimming stripped 0 bases from V and 0 bases from J, with 17 bases between. Here the CDR3 DNA reads TGTGCCAGCAGCTTAGCCCGAGGGAGCGAGGTCTACCAAGAGACCCAGTACTTC. Translation: CASSLARGSEVYQETQYF.

This clonotype was recorded once. This sequence joins TRBV5-4 and TRBJ1-3; the D gene is possibly TRBD1 (6 bases). The CDR3 loop spans 14 amino acids. V was clipped by 1 base and J by 2 bases, with 7 bases between them. Germline CDR1 and CDR2: SGHNT and YYREEE (reference sequence). CDR3 sequence (DNA): TGTGCCAGCAGCTTGAAGGGGGCTGGAAACACCATATATTTT. This sequence encodes CASSLKGAGNTIYF.

The gene calls are TRBV7-9 and TRBJ2-7, with D possibly being TRBD1 or TRBD2 (5 bases each). This CDR3 contains 13 residues. Germline V gene data show CDR1 as SEHNR and CDR2 as FQNEAQ (reference sequence). The V gene lost 6 bases and the J gene lost 6 bases, with 15 bases spanning the gap. CDR3 in DNA: TGTGCCAGCAGAAAATGGGACGGGCCCGAGCAGTACGTC. Encoded protein: CASRKWDGPEQYV.

CDR3 in amino acids: CASSQESGGRYNEQFF. The CDR3 coding sequence is TGCGCCAGCAGCCAAGAGTCAGGGGGAAGGTACAATGAGCAGTTCTTC. This chain uses TRBV4-1 with TRBJ2-1, with 7 bases matching TRBD1. There are 16 residues in the CDR3. V shed 0 bases and J 4 bases; nucleotides not matched to a gene: 6. The germline gives CDR1 MGHRA, CDR2 YSYEKL.

The CDR3 spells CASSLPGAWWGYTF. DNA of the CDR3: TGTGCCAGCAGCTTACCCGGGGCCTGGTGGGGCTACACCTTC. The chain carries TRBV5-6 and TRBJ1-2, with D perhaps matching TRBD1 (5 bases). The CDR3 totals 14 residues. The V gene lost 2 bases and the J gene lost 8 bases, with 16 bases spanning the gap. Germline CDR1 and CDR2: SGHDT and YYEEEE.